These 9 T cell receptor beta chains share one sample of origin, sequenced in a study of T cell responses to AZD1222 COVID-19 vaccine. TCRdb's copy holds only in-frame clones and misses some; the assay was immunoSEQ multiplex PCR. The data show just over 60,000 clones, with around three quarters seen just once and around an eighth held by the top ten. Sequencing was performed on peripheral blood, taken on day 0 of AZD1222 vaccination. Every receptor here comes from an adult in good health.

The rearrangement links TRBV12-3 or TRBV12-4 to TRBJ2-7, with D unresolved. Trimming took 0 bases from V and 3 from J, leaving 6 bases between them. The CDR3 runs 13 residues. CDR3 coding DNA: TGTGCCAGCAGTTTAGCGCTGGACTACGAGCAGTACTTC. Its protein product is CASSLALDYEQYF.

This sequence joins TRBV4-3 and TRBJ2-7; TRBD1 aligns across 7 bases. The CDR3 spans 15 residues. V lost 0 bases to trimming and J lost 4 bases; unmatched junction nucleotides: 6. CDR1 and CDR2 (germline): LGHNA, YSLEER. The CDR3 reads CASSQEIGGGYEQYF. CDR3 bases: TGCGCCAGCAGCCAAGAGATAGGGGGCGGATACGAGCAGTACTTC.

The V gene is TRBV2, the J gene TRBJ2-2; D is uncertain. Germline V gene sequence: CDR1 SNHLY, CDR2 FYNNEI. The CDR3 extends over 14 amino acids. V was trimmed by 5 bases and J by 1 base, leaving 8 bases between them. The CDR3 loop is CASSNRGNTGELFF. CDR3 DNA: TGTGCCAGCAGTAACAGAGGGAACACCGGGGAGCTGTTTTTT.

This clone appeared once. CDR3 loop: CASGTGTSGGDSSYNEQFF. In DNA form, the CDR3 reads TGTGCCAGTGGAACAGGCACTAGCGGGGGGGATAGCTCCTACAATGAGCAGTTCTTC. The chain employs TRBV19 and TRBJ2-1; 13 bases align to TRBD2. Germline CDR1 reads LNHDA; CDR2 reads SQIVND (reference sequence). V gave up 8 bases and J gave up 0 bases; unmatched junction bases: 13. CDR3 size: 19 residues.

The chain couples TRBV6-5 to TRBJ1-6, with a weak D call TRBD1 (6 bases). The CDR3 runs to 16 residues. The V gene lost 2 bases and the J gene lost 0 bases, with 8 bases spanning the gap. The germline V gene encodes CDR1 MNHEY and CDR2 SVGAGI. The CDR3 sequence: CASSYEGGSYNSPLHF. In DNA form, the CDR3 reads TGTGCCAGCAGTTACGAAGGGGGCTCCTATAATTCACCCCTCCACTTT.

The CDR3 sequence is CSVAEPNQPQHF. CDR3 nucleotide sequence: TGCAGCGTTGCTGAGCCTAATCAGCCCCAGCATTTT. The rearrangement uses TRBV29-1 and TRBJ1-5; D gene uncertain. The germline V gene has CDR1 SQVTM and CDR2 ANQGSEA. The CDR3 covers 12 residues. The V and J ends lost 4 bases and 4 bases respectively, with 8 bases between them.

The V gene is TRBV19, the J gene TRBJ1-5; 8 bases agree with TRBD1. V trimming: 3 bases; J trimming: 7 bases; junction bases outside the gene matches: 5. Germline V gene sequence: CDR1 LNHDA, CDR2 SQIVND (reference sequence). The CDR3 extends over 14 amino acids. CDR3 sequence: CASSMDRVGQPQHF. The CDR3 DNA is TGTGCCAGTAGTATGGACAGGGTTGGACAGCCCCAGCATTTT. Full variable domain (outside the CDR3, taken from reference TRBV19 and TRBJ1-5): DGGITQSPKYLFRKEGQNVTLSCEQNLNHDAMYWYRQDPGQGLRLIYYSQIVNDFQKGDIAEGYSVSREKKESFPLTVTSAQKNPTAFYLCASSMDRVGQPQHFGDGTRLSIL.

The chain carries TRBV9 and TRBJ1-2; possible D gene TRBD1, 5 bases. The germline V and J ends were trimmed by 3 bases and 4 bases, with 16 bases remaining between them. From germline, CDR1 is SGDLS and CDR2 YYNGEE. The CDR3 covers 15 residues. The CDR3 DNA sequence: TGTGCCAGCAGCGGGGGACCCGGGTGGGGCTATGGCTACACCTTC. This gives the protein CASSGGPGWGYGYTF.

In its sample, this clone was seen many times. At one end the junction does not follow the germline gene, possibly because of a read error. The V call is TRBV6-6, the J call TRBJ1-6; D ambiguous. The germline gives CDR1 MNHNY, CDR2 SVGAGI (reference sequence). The CDR3 runs to 15 residues. The CDR3 nucleotides read TGTGCCAGCAGTTACAATCCCTCCGGTCATATCGGGTCGGACTTT. Translated, it gives CASSYNPSGHIGSDF.